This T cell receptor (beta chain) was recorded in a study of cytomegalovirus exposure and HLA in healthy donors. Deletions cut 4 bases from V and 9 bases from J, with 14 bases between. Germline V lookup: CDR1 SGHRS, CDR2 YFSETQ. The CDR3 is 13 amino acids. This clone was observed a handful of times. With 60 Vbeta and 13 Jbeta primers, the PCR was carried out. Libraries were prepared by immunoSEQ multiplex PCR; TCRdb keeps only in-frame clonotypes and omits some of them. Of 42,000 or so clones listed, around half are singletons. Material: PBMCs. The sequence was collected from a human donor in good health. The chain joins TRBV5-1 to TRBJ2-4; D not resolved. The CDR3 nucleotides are TGCGCCAGCAGCCCCCGGGTAGGTGGCATTCAGTACTTC. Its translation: CASSPRVGGIQYF.